This T cell receptor beta chain was sequenced for a study of PD-L1 blockade in urothelial cancer. In germline, CDR1 is LNHDA, CDR2 SQIVND (reference sequence). The J segment lost 4 bases and the V segment lost 5 bases, leaving 12 bases of the junction unmatched. CDR3 length: 16 amino acids. Profiling relied on immunoSEQ multiplex PCR, and the TCRdb table lists in-frame clones only, not all of them. The sample has about 47,000 clones, approximately 80% seen once; the top ten hold about a sixth. This sample's time point: pretreatment peripheral blood. The chain carries TRBV19 and TRBJ1-2, with 8 bases lining up with TRBD1. The origin of this receptor is a man aged 60 to 75 with urothelial cancer. Sequencing used PBMCs, obtained around atezolizumab (anti-PD-L1) treatment. The DNA of the CDR3 is TGTGCCAGTAGTCCACAATCAATCGGGACAGGCTATGGCTACACCTTC. Residues: CASSPQSIGTGYGYTF.